The next 21 T cell receptor beta chains were all read from a single sample in a study of cytomegalovirus exposure and HLA in healthy donors (TCRdb year 2017). Receptors were amplified or captured by the immunoSEQ multiplex PCR assay. For the multiplex PCR, a mixture combining 60 forward primers for TCR Vbeta segments and 13 reverse primers for TCR Jbeta segments was used. In its TCRdb copy, this immuneACCESS table keeps in-frame sequences only and misses some clones. Where compared with another copy, unresolved V genes explain less than half of these, and the others have no known cause. This sample's table contains about 200,000 clones. Jointly, the top ten make up roughly 0.74% of the sample. Material for sequencing was PBMCs. These receptors were collected from a boy between 10 and 17 years old in good health and CMV-seronegative.

The genes are TRBV7-9 and TRBJ1-1; D is ambiguous. Germline CDR1 and CDR2: SEHNR and FQNEAQ (reference sequence). The V and J ends lost 4 bases and 9 bases respectively, with 18 bases between them. The CDR3 covers 14 residues. The CDR3 DNA follows: TGTGCCAGCAGCTCAAGCGGAGGAGTATGGAAAGCTTTCTTT. Translated: CASSSSGGVWKAFF.

The rearrangement joins TRBV5-4 to TRBJ2-7; D is perhaps TRBD2 (6 bases). This CDR3 spans 14 amino acids. Germline V gene data show CDR1 as SGHNT and CDR2 as YYREEE (reference sequence). Trimming stripped 4 bases from V and 2 bases from J, with 13 bases between. The CDR3 here is CASSPRPGAYEQYF. In DNA, the CDR3 is TGTGCCAGCAGCCCTAGGCCGGGGGCCTACGAGCAGTACTTC.

The chain has TRBV28 and TRBJ1-6; a weak D match, TRBD1 (6 bases). V was trimmed by 5 bases and J by 11 bases, leaving 13 bases between them. The CDR3 length is 13 residues. The germline V gene encodes CDR1 MDHEN and CDR2 SYDVKM. This CDR3 is CASSPARTAPLHF. DNA for the CDR3: TGTGCCAGCAGTCCCGCCCGGACAGCACCCCTCCACTTT.

The genes are TRBV25-1 and TRBJ2-3; D might be TRBD2 (6 bases). The CDR3 length is 13 residues. CDR1 is MGHDK and CDR2 is SYGVNS in the germline V gene. V lost 10 bases and J 4 bases, leaving 15 bases between the germline ends. CDR3 nucleotides: TGTGCCACCGCGGGGATCCGCGCAGATACGCAGTATTTT. It translates to CATAGIRADTQYF. The entire variable domain, with the rest obtained from reference TRBV25-1 and TRBJ2-3, is as follows: EADIYQTPRYLVIGTGKKITLECSQTMGHDKMYWYQQDPGMELHLIHYSYGVNSTEKGDLSSESTVSRIRTEHFPLTLESARPSHTSQYLCATAGIRADTQYFGPGTRLTVL.

V is TRBV28 and J is TRBJ2-7; 12 bases are a match to TRBD1. V was clipped by 7 bases and J by 5 bases; unmatched bases: 15. CDR1 and CDR2 from the germline V gene are MDHEN and SYDVKM. The CDR3 is made up of 17 amino acids. The CDR3 DNA reads as TGTGCCAGCACCTCTGGAGGCCTAGGGACAGGGGGCCACGAGCAGTACTTC. It is translated as CASTSGGLGTGGHEQYF.

To note about this clone: A read error may account for a junction end that differs from germline. This specimen includes other DNA sequences encoding the same CDR3. The CDR3 protein is CSVVSTGGDEKLFF. Written as DNA, the CDR3 is TGCAGCGTTGTGAGTACGGGGGGCGATGAAAAATTGTTTTTT. The rearrangement joins TRBV29-1 to TRBJ1-4, with D possibly matching TRBD1 (6 bases). This CDR3 is built from 14 residues. CDR1 and CDR2 from the germline V gene are SQVTM and ANQGSEA.

The chain joins TRBV4-2 to TRBJ1-2, with D possibly matching TRBD1 (6 bases). Deletions cut 2 bases from V and 6 bases from J, with 13 bases between. The CDR3 contains 14 residues. CDR1 LGHNA and CDR2 YNFKEQ come from the germline V gene. The DNA for the CDR3 is TGTGCCAGCAGCCAACAGGGGCTAGTGAATGGCTACACCTTC. Amino acid sequence: CASSQQGLVNGYTF.

The chain joins TRBV11-2 to TRBJ1-2; D is undetermined. Germline V CDR1 and CDR2: SGHAT, FQNNGV. The CDR3 sequence is 11 residues long. Trimming pared 5 bases from V and 8 bases from J, leaving 9 bases between. The CDR3 loop reads CASSNLAGYTF. In DNA form, the CDR3 reads TGTGCCAGCAGCAACTTAGCCGGCTACACCTTC.

The chain employs TRBV7-9 and TRBJ2-2, with 8 bases fitting TRBD1. CDR1 SEHNR and CDR2 FQNEAQ come from the germline V gene (reference sequence). The CDR3 extends over 17 amino acids. The junction had 15 bases not matched to a gene; V was cut back by 5 bases and J by 7 bases. CDR3 sequence reads: CASSPGLYYGTGGELFF. CDR3 nucleotides: TGTGCCAGCAGCCCGGGGTTGTACTACGGGACAGGCGGGGAGCTGTTTTTT.

The genes are TRBV28 and TRBJ1-1; 7 nucleotides line up with TRBD1. CDR1 is MDHEN, CDR2 SYDVKM, per germline. The CDR3 sequence is 15 residues long. The J segment lost 3 bases and the V segment lost 4 bases, leaving 8 bases of the junction unmatched. DNA for the CDR3: TGTGCCAGCAGTTCACCTCGAGGGGGCGACACTGAAGCTTTCTTT. Encoded protein: CASSSPRGGDTEAFF.

The genes are TRBV2 and TRBJ1-5; possibly TRBD1 for D (5 bases). The CDR3 is 17 amino acids. Trimming left V 0 bases short and J 2 bases short, with 14 bases between. The germline V gene has CDR1 SNHLY and CDR2 FYNNEI. The CDR3 here is CASSEALRGGGNQPQHF. The CDR3 DNA is TGTGCCAGCAGTGAAGCGCTTCGGGGAGGGGGCAATCAGCCCCAGCATTTT.

The chain carries TRBV18 and TRBJ2-7; D unresolved. Germline CDR1 reads KGHSH; CDR2 reads LQKENI. The germline V and J ends were trimmed by 2 bases and 2 bases, with 4 bases remaining between them. CDR3 length: 12 residues. CDR3 residues: CASSPGPYEQYF. Written as DNA, the CDR3 is TGTGCCAGCTCACCAGGCCCCTACGAGCAGTACTTC.

The rearrangement links TRBV18 to TRBJ2-7; D may be TRBD1 (6 bases). CDR1 and CDR2 (germline): KGHSH, LQKENI. Trimming took off 3 bases at V and 5 bases at J, with 17 bases between the two ends. The CDR3 extends over 15 amino acids. This CDR3 is CASSPAGTRGHEQYF. The DNA of the CDR3 is TGTGCCAGCTCACCGGCCGGGACCAGGGGCCACGAGCAGTACTTC.

The rearrangement links TRBV4-3 to TRBJ1-2; weak D call: TRBD1 (5 bases). The CDR3 length is 17 residues. Per the germline V gene, CDR1 is LGHNA and CDR2 is YSLEER. Trimming removed 4 bases at V and 6 bases at J, with 24 bases between. For the CDR3, the DNA is TGCGCCAGCAGCCCGAAGGGTGGGACTACCTTCGCCGATGGCTACACCTTC. Translation: CASSPKGGTTFADGYTF.

The chain recombines TRBV15 with TRBJ2-7, with 8 bases lining up with TRBD1. The CDR3 sequence is 14 residues long. V dropped 4 bases and J dropped 2; count of bases not matched to a gene: 4. Germline-derived CDR1 and CDR2 are LNHNV and YYDKDF (reference sequence). CDR3 region: CATSKGQGAYEQYF. The CDR3 DNA reads as TGTGCCACCAGCAAAGGACAGGGAGCCTACGAGCAGTACTTC.

V is TRBV18 and J is TRBJ1-5, with 11 bases aligning to TRBD1. Germline values: CDR1 KGHSH, CDR2 LQKENI. The CDR3 contains 16 residues. Trimming at V came to 3 bases and at J to 4 bases, leaving 5 bases not matched to a gene. The CDR3 DNA reads as TGTGCCAGCTCACCTACCGGGACAGGGGGGAATCAGCCCCAGCATTTT. It is translated as CASSPTGTGGNQPQHF.

V usage is TRBV2 and J usage is TRBJ1-1; 7 bases are shared with TRBD1. CDR1 SNHLY and CDR2 FYNNEI come from the germline V gene. This CDR3 spans 16 amino acids. The junction had 9 bases not matched to a gene; V was cut back by 5 bases and J by 0 bases. CDR3 amino acids: CASSPPGQNMNTEAFF. The CDR3, as DNA: TGTGCCAGCAGTCCTCCGGGACAGAACATGAACACTGAAGCTTTCTTT.

This chain joins TRBV5-8 and TRBJ2-5; D call uncertain. CDR1 and CDR2 (germline): SGHTS, YDEGEE. This CDR3 is 13 amino acids long. The V end lost 0 bases, the J end lost 5 bases, and 8 bases lay between the germline ends. The CDR3 sequence is CASSLGSTETQYF. As DNA, the CDR3 is TGTGCCAGCAGCTTGGGTAGTACGGAGACCCAGTACTTC. Drawing the rest from reference TRBV5-8 and TRBJ2-5, the complete variable domain is EAGVTQSPTHLIKTRGQQATLRCSPISGHTSVYWYQQALGLGLQFLLWYDEGEERNRGNFPPRFSGRQFPNYSSELNVNALELEDSALYLCASSLGSTETQYFGPGTRLLVL.

The chain uses TRBV7-9 and TRBJ2-7, with D hard to call. The CDR3 spans 12 residues. Trimming took off 0 bases at V and 5 bases at J, with 5 bases between the two ends. Looked up from germline, CDR1 is SEHNR and CDR2 is FQNEAQ (reference sequence). In DNA form, the CDR3 reads TGTGCCAGCAGCTTAGCCCTCGACGAGCAGTACTTC. Its protein is CASSLALDEQYF.

This rearrangement joins TRBV28 to TRBJ1-4, with TRBD1 as a possible D gene (5 bases). Trimming cost V 6 bases and J 6 bases, with 14 bases left between them. From germline, CDR1 is MDHEN and CDR2 SYDVKM. The CDR3 runs to 14 residues. The DNA for the CDR3 is TGTGCCAGCAGCCTTCCAACGGGGGATGAAAAACTGTTTTTT. As protein: CASSLPTGDEKLFF.

The V gene is TRBV7-8, the J gene TRBJ2-3; TRBD1 agrees at 11 bases. CDR1 SGHVS and CDR2 FQNEAQ come from the germline V gene. This CDR3 comprises 20 residues. Trimming removed 0 bases from V and 3 bases from J; junction bases left unmatched: 14. The CDR3 sequence: CASSLAWFFQDRGHTDTQYF. The CDR3 nucleotides read TGTGCCAGCAGCTTAGCCTGGTTTTTTCAGGACAGGGGGCATACAGATACGCAGTATTTT.